This note documents a single T cell receptor (beta chain) sequence. The data stem from a study of blood T cell repertoires in COVID-19. Repertoires were generated with immunoSEQ multiplex PCR, while TCRdb's copy carries only in-frame clones and drops some. Altogether 150,000 or so clones are present, over 70% being singletons, with the ten largest covering more than 3%. This TCR came from a woman aged 55-75 years who had recovered from COVID-19. The sample comprised PBMCs or T cells enriched from blood (not recorded which).

The CDR3 protein is CASSYSYTGELFF. CDR3 coding DNA: TGTGCCAGCAGTTACTCCTACACCGGGGAGCTGTTTTTT. The V gene is TRBV6-5, the J gene TRBJ2-2, with D unresolved. This CDR3 is built from 13 residues. Germline CDR1 reads MNHEY; CDR2 reads SVGAGI. Trimming took 0 bases from V and 3 from J, leaving 2 bases between them.